This TCR beta chain was sequenced for a study of regulatory T cells in long-lasting Graves disease. Indicated time point: newly diagnosed GD, antithyroid drugs for less than 3 months. PBMCs were the source of the RNA used for TCR sequencing. From each patient, roughly 9 milliliters of peripheral blood was drawn and collected into an EDTA anticoagulant tube. The sample holds many counts of this clonotype. Its cognate antigen is unknown. Study-wide findings and caveats: Lower TCR diversity was seen in persistent Graves' patients than in newly diagnosed ones. Patients with persistent disease shared 2,900 or so public clonotypes, outpacing the roughly 970 shared by new patients.

To make TCR beta libraries, researchers used iRepertoire HTBI primers and Arm-PCR of CDR3 regions. TCRdb re-called the multiplex PCR reads through MiXCR, storing one row per CDR3 protein. The sample holds more than 400,000 distinct CDR3 sequences, approximately 16% seen once. Trimming pared 3 bases from V and 1 base from J, leaving 14 bases between. CDR1 and CDR2 (germline): SGHAT, FQNNGV. There are 16 residues in the CDR3. This sample also appeared in a second study, on T cells in Graves' hyperthyroidism and ophthalmopathy. That publication notes: Among clonotypes expanded in thyroid above 0.001, most were also found in blood.

The chain joins TRBV11-2 to TRBJ2-3; the D gene is possibly TRBD2 (6 bases). The clonotype originates from a woman aged 25 to 39 with Graves disease. The specimen was peripheral blood mononuclear cells (PBMCs), collected at new diagnosis, from a patient treated with antithyroid drugs. CDR3 nucleotide sequence: TGTGCCAGCAGCTTGGCCGGAGGGCCCCGCACAGATACGCAGTATTTT. It is translated as CASSLAGGPRTDTQYF.